This T cell receptor beta chain was observed in a study of T cell responses to AZD1222 COVID-19 vaccine. Study conclusions and caveats: Seropositive at baseline were only a handful of AZD1222 recipients. Spike as a whole was targeted by vaccine-associated CD4 TCRs, dominant at 160-218 and 743-854. Repertoires were obtained only post-peak T cell response.

Profiling relied on immunoSEQ multiplex PCR, and the TCRdb table lists in-frame clones only, not all of them. The sample has 45,000 to 70,000 clones; around 90% are singletons. To note about this clone: What it recognizes is unknown.

The TCR sequence derives from an adult who received the AZD1222 COVID-19 vaccine. The sample here was peripheral blood, taken 28 days after the second AZD1222 dose.

The CDR3 protein is CASSLDRGQYNEQFF. In nucleotides, the CDR3 is TGTGCCAGCAGCTTGGACAGGGGGCAGTACAATGAGCAGTTCTTC. This chain links TRBV5-4 with TRBJ2-1; 9 positions agree with TRBD1. V lost 0 bases and J lost 4; bases outside the gene matches: 2. CDR1 and CDR2 from the germline V gene are SGHNT and YYREEE (reference sequence). This CDR3 spans 15 amino acids.